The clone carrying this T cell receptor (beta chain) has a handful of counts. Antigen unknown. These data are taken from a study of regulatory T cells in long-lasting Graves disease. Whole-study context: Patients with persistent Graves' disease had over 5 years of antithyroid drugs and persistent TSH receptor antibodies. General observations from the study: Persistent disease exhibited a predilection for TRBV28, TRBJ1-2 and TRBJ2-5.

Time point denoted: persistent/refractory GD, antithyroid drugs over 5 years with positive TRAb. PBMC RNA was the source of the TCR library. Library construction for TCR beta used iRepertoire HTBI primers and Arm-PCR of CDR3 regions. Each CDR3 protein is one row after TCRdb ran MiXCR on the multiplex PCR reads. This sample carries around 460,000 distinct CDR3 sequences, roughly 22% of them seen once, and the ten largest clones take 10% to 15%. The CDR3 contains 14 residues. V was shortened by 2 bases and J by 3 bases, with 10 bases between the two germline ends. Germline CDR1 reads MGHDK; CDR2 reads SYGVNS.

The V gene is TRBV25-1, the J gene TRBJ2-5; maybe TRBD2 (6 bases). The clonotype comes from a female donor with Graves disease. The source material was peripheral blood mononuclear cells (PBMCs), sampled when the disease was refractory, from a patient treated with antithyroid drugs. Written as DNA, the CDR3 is TGTGCCAGCAGTGAAGGGCGGGGTAAAGAGACCCAGTACTTC. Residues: CASSEGRGKETQYF.